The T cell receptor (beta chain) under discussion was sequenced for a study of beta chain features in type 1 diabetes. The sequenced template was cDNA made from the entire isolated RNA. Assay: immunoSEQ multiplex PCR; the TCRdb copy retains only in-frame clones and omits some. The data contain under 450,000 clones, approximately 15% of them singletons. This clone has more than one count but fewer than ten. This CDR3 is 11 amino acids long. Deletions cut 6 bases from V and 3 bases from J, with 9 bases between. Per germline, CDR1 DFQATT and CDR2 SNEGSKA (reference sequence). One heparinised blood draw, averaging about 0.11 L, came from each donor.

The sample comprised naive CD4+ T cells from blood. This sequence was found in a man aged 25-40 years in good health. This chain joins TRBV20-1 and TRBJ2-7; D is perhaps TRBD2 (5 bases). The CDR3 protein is CSAGIIYEQYF. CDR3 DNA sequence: TGCAGTGCCGGGATAATCTACGAGCAGTACTTC.